This T cell receptor beta chain is drawn from a study of early stage breast cancer tumors. Study conclusions and caveats: Commonly generated sequences made up most enriched TCRB sequences shared between patients.

For this clone: The antigen is undetermined.

This CDR3 region has 13 residues. Germline loops: CDR1 SGHTA, CDR2 FQGTGA. V lost 0 bases and J 3 bases, leaving 5 bases between the germline ends. Here immunoSEQ multiplex PCR was the method, and the copy in TCRdb shows in-frame clones only, minus some. The sample consists of around 78,000 clones, more than 60% of them appearing once. Sequences were obtained from blood. This receptor was identified in a person in their sixties or seventies with breast cancer. The chain joins TRBV7-3 to TRBJ1-1; D gene uncertain. CDR3 bases: TGTGCCAGCAGCTTAACAAGATACACTGAAGCTTTCTTT. Translation gives CASSLTRYTEAFF. Looking up the rest from reference TRBV7-3 and TRBJ1-1 gives the full variable domain: GAGVSQTPSNKVTEKGKYVELRCDPISGHTALYWYRQSLGQGPEFLIYFQGTGAADDSGLPNDRFFAVRPEGSVSTLKIQRTERGDSAVYLCASSLTRYTEAFFGQGTRLTVV.